This entry lists 30 T cell receptor delta chains sequenced from one sample in a study of Vδ1+ human thymocytes. General study findings and limits: Thymic TRG and TRD repertoires appeared highly polyclonal, with Gaussian CDR3 length distributions.

Antigens for these TCRs are unknown. RNA was extracted from the cells and then reverse transcribed. CDR3 amplicons came from multiplex PCR with pooled V-gene forward and constant-region reverse primers. TCRdb fed the multiplex PCR reads to CATT. The data hold about 25,000 delta-chain clones, with around 28% observed a single time. The sample consisted of Vdelta1+ gamma-delta thymocytes from the thymus. Subset here: FACS-sorted CD3+ TCRalphabeta- TCRVdelta1+ TCRVdelta2- thymocytes. Receptors were obtained from a boy in the first two years of life who had congenital heart surgery.

Of note for this clone: Other DNA sequences in this sample translate to the same CDR3. The J gene is TRDJ1, the V gene TRDV1; D not certain. Trimming shortened V by 1 base and J by 10 bases, and 7 bases separated the two germline ends. CDR1 is TSWWSYY, CDR2 QGS, per germline. This CDR3 spans 11 amino acids. The CDR3 protein is CALGERVGLIF. The CDR3 bases are TGTGCTCTTGGGGAACGCGTCGGACTCATCTTT.

The chain employs TRDV1 and TRDJ1; TRDD2 agrees at 8 bases. The germline gives CDR1 TSWWSYY, CDR2 QGS. This CDR3 region has 21 residues. Trimming at V came to 0 bases and at J to 5 bases, leaving 23 bases not matched to a gene. This CDR3 is CALGELRSRLPTGQGGDKLIF. DNA for the CDR3: TGTGCTCTTGGGGAACTCCGCTCCAGGCTTCCTACGGGTCAAGGTGGGGATAAACTCATCTTT.

This clone was seen only a few times. Other DNA sequences in the same sample also yield this CDR3. The J gene is TRDJ1, the V gene TRDV1; TRDD3 is a possible D gene (6 bases). Germline V gives CDR1 TSWWSYY, CDR2 QGS. This CDR3 is built from 19 residues. Trimming removed 2 bases at V and 3 bases at J, with 25 bases between. CDR3 amino acids: CALGERTSLLGNLADKLIF. For the CDR3, the DNA is TGTGCTCTTGGGGAAAGGACGTCGTTACTGGGAAATTTGGCCGATAAACTCATCTTT.

The chain couples TRDV1 to TRDJ1; 7 positions agree with TRDD3. Germline loops: CDR1 TSWWSYY, CDR2 QGS. The V gene end was trimmed by 2 bases and the J gene end by 0 bases; junction bases not matched to a gene: 18. The CDR3 is 20 residues long. The CDR3 reads CALGECMGAGGKTYTDKLIF. The CDR3 coding sequence is TGTGCTCTTGGGGAATGCATGGGTGCTGGGGGGAAAACGTACACCGATAAACTCATCTTT.

This clone has more than one count but fewer than ten. V usage is TRDV1 and J usage is TRDJ1, with D possibly TRDD3 on 6 matching bases. V was shortened by 3 bases and J by 0 bases, with 20 bases between the two germline ends. The germline CDR1 and CDR2 sequences are TSWWSYY and QGS. This CDR3 is 18 amino acids long. CDR3 nucleotide sequence: TGTGCTCTTGGGGATCTCGATGGGGGGTTGCCGTACACCGATAAACTCATCTTT. Protein product: CALGDLDGGLPYTDKLIF.

This clone qualifies as medium-sized. This chain connects TRDV1 to TRDJ1; TRDD3 is a possible D gene (5 bases). The V gene lost 7 bases and the J gene lost 0 bases, with 21 bases spanning the gap. The CDR3 runs to 17 residues. Looked up from germline, CDR1 is TSWWSYY and CDR2 is QGS. DNA for the CDR3: TGTGCTCTTGCTTGGGGACACCTAGGCCCGTACACCGATAAACTCATCTTT. It encodes CALAWGHLGPYTDKLIF.

The V call is TRDV1, the J call TRDJ1; D perhaps matches TRDD2 (6 bases). CDR1 TSWWSYY and CDR2 QGS come from the germline V gene. The germline V and J ends were trimmed by 0 bases and 10 bases, with 24 bases remaining between them. The CDR3 extends over 17 amino acids. The CDR3 loop reads CALGELSPTLPRLALIF. DNA of the CDR3: TGTGCTCTTGGGGAACTATCTCCTACGTTACCCCGGCTGGCACTCATCTTT.

The V and J genes are TRDV1 and TRDJ1; D not resolved. This CDR3 region has 18 residues. In germline, CDR1 is TSWWSYY, CDR2 QGS. The V gene lost 0 bases and the J gene lost 0 bases, with 17 bases spanning the gap. Here the CDR3 DNA reads TGTGCTCTTGGGGAACTAGTAGGCGCGCGCCCGTACACCGATAAACTCATCTTT. Amino acids: CALGELVGARPYTDKLIF.

The rearrangement joins TRDV1 to TRDJ1; 12 bases fit TRDD3. The CDR3 length is 21 residues. The ends lost 5 bases at V and 1 base at J; junction bases unmatched: 20. CDR1 and CDR2 (germline): TSWWSYY, QGS. In nucleotides, the CDR3 is TGTGCTCTTGGGAAAACTCCCCGTACTGGGGGATACCTCTTCGGCACCGATAAACTCATCTTT. It encodes CALGKTPRTGGYLFGTDKLIF.

V and J are TRDV1 and TRDJ1, with 7 bases aligning to TRDD2. This CDR3 has 14 residues. Germline loops: CDR1 TSWWSYY, CDR2 QGS. J gave up 4 bases and V 4 bases, and 6 bases lay outside the gene matches. The CDR3 loop is CALGGVFLRDKLIF. The CDR3 bases are TGTGCTCTTGGGGGGGTTTTCCTACGCGATAAACTCATCTTT.

V is TRDV1 and J is TRDJ1, with 9 bases that match TRDD3. The germline CDR1 and CDR2 sequences are TSWWSYY and QGS. The CDR3 has 21 residues. The trim removed 3 bases at V and 3 bases at J, leaving 23 bases unmatched. The CDR3 loop is CALGEPSLTFTGGPWPDKLIF. The CDR3 DNA reads as TGTGCTCTTGGGGAGCCTTCCTTAACTTTTACTGGGGGACCCTGGCCCGATAAACTCATCTTT.

There are a few counts of this clone. The rearrangement joins TRDV1 to TRDJ1; maybe TRDD2 (5 bases). Trimming took 0 bases from V and 3 from J, leaving 11 bases between them. This CDR3 spans 15 amino acids. From germline, CDR1 is TSWWSYY and CDR2 QGS. CDR3 loop: CALGELPYAADKLIF. The CDR3 bases are TGTGCTCTTGGGGAACTACCCTACGCAGCCGATAAACTCATCTTT.

A remark on this clone: At the DNA level, this CDR3 is encoded by other sequences in the same sample as well. V gene TRDV1 combines with J gene TRDJ1; the match to TRDD3 covers 12 bases. The CDR3 loop spans 22 amino acids. Germline CDR1 TSWWSYY, CDR2 QGS. V dropped 0 bases and J dropped 1; count of bases not matched to a gene: 18. The CDR3 DNA is TGTGCTCTTGGGGAACTATCGTCCTCCGTACTGGGGGATACCGGGGCCACCGATAAACTCATCTTT. Its translation is CALGELSSSVLGDTGATDKLIF.

The V gene is TRDV1, the J gene TRDJ1; the match to TRDD3 covers 12 bases. Per the germline V gene, CDR1 is TSWWSYY and CDR2 is QGS. The length of the CDR3 is 20 residues. J was trimmed by 0 bases and V by 1 base; bases with no gene match: 12. CDR3: CALGEPIYSGGYGYTDKLIF. The CDR3 bases are TGTGCTCTTGGGGAACCCATTTATTCTGGGGGATACGGGTACACCGATAAACTCATCTTT.

This clone was detected ten times or more. V usage is TRDV1 and J usage is TRDJ1; the D is unclear. CDR1 TSWWSYY and CDR2 QGS come from the germline V gene. The CDR3 is 14 residues long. With 1 base removed from V and 8 bases from J, the gap between germline ends came to 14 bases. DNA for the CDR3: TGTGCTCTTGGGGAACCCCCCCGGTCGCACAAACTCATCTTT. This sequence encodes CALGEPPRSHKLIF.

On this clone itself: The germline gene is not matched at one end of the junction; a read error may be the cause. This sample includes further DNA sequences coding for the same CDR3. J is TRDJ1 and V is TRDV1; 10 bases line up with TRDD3. CDR1 is TSWWSYY and CDR2 is QGS in the germline V gene. This CDR3 comprises 21 residues. CDR3 DNA sequence: TGTGCTCTCGGGGCCCCACGGCCGGTACTGGGGGATTTCACAAACACCGATAAACTCATCTTT. As protein: CALGAPRPVLGDFTNTDKLIF.

This clone is medium-sized by share. The chain links TRDV1 to TRDJ1; 7 bases map to TRDD3. Germline V gene data show CDR1 as TSWWSYY and CDR2 as QGS. The V and J ends lost 4 bases and 0 bases, in that order; junction bases with no gene match: 35. The CDR3 is 25 amino acids. The CDR3 nucleotides are TGTGCTCTTGGGGGCACCACCCACTATCCCCCGTATAAGGGGGATTCAAAAGGCTACACCGATAAACTCATCTTT. This translates into CALGGTTHYPPYKGDSKGYTDKLIF.

This clone was recorded a few times. V and J are TRDV1 and TRDJ1, with TRDD3 matching 7 bases. Germline V gives CDR1 TSWWSYY, CDR2 QGS. The J segment lost 0 bases and the V segment lost 1 base, leaving 5 bases of the junction unmatched. The CDR3 totals 16 residues. The CDR3 sequence is CALGEPGIPNTDKLIF. The CDR3 DNA reads TGTGCTCTTGGGGAACCTGGGATACCTAACACCGATAAACTCATCTTT.

The rearrangement joins TRDV1 to TRDJ1, with a possible D match to TRDD2 (5 bases). This CDR3 comprises 15 residues. Per the germline V gene, CDR1 is TSWWSYY and CDR2 is QGS. Between the trimmed V and J ends, which lost 4 bases and 8 bases, there was a span of 20 bases. The CDR3 loop reads CALGGAFAGLLKLIF. The CDR3 DNA reads as TGTGCTCTTGGGGGCGCCTTCGCGGGGCTCTTAAAACTCATCTTT.

In the case of this clone: A much bigger clone sits one base away, suggesting this may be a read error. V is TRDV1 and J is TRDJ1; TRDD3 matches 8 bases. After removal of 0 bases from V and 1 base from J, the junction contained 4 bases not matched to a gene. The CDR3 contains 16 residues. Per germline, CDR1 TSWWSYY and CDR2 QGS. CDR3 sequence reads: CALGELEWGITDKLIF. DNA for the CDR3: TGTGCTCTTGGGGAACTGGAGTGGGGGATCACCGATAAACTCATCTTT.

This clone was seen more than once but under ten times. A much larger clone sits a single nucleotide away, making a read error possible. The sample carries other DNA sequences with the same CDR3. The chain joins TRDV2 to TRDJ1; 10 bases agree with TRDD3. The CDR3 length is 16 residues. Germline assignment: CDR1 GEAIGNYY and CDR2 EKD. The trim removed 7 bases at V and 0 bases at J, leaving 10 bases unmatched. The DNA for the CDR3 is TGTGCCTGCCTTGAGGGTACTGGGGGATACACCGATAAACTCATCTTT. Translation gives CACLEGTGGYTDKLIF.

The V and J genes are TRDV1 and TRDJ1, with D uncertain. V dropped 7 bases and J dropped 5 bases, with 35 bases sitting between them. CDR1 and CDR2 from the germline V gene are TSWWSYY and QGS. The CDR3 runs 20 residues. The CDR3 DNA is TGTGCTCTTGCTATGTTCCCCCCCGGTCCCGGACCCTCCTTTTGGGATAAACTCATCTTT. Amino acids: CALAMFPPGPGPSFWDKLIF.

This clone has a handful of counts. The chain employs TRDV1 and TRDJ1; 9 bases are shared with TRDD3. V shed 4 bases, J shed 6 bases, and the junction held 30 bases outside the gene matches. The CDR3 has 22 residues. Per the germline V gene, CDR1 is TSWWSYY and CDR2 is QGS. The CDR3 is CALGGPTPRDWGTQYPVNKLIF. DNA of the CDR3: TGTGCTCTTGGGGGACCTACCCCCAGAGACTGGGGGACACAATATCCAGTTAATAAACTCATCTTT.

By sample share, this clone is medium-sized (0.01 to 0.1%). The chain employs TRDV1 and TRDJ1, with D possibly matching TRDD2 (5 bases). Germline V gene sequence: CDR1 TSWWSYY, CDR2 QGS. This CDR3 is 16 amino acids long. V was cut by 5 bases and J by 8 bases, with 24 bases left in between. This CDR3 reads CALGWTRNIPQMKLIF. The CDR3 nucleotides read TGTGCTCTTGGGTGGACTCGTAACATTCCTCAAATGAAACTCATCTTT.

About this clone itself: At the DNA level, this CDR3 is encoded by other sequences in the same sample as well. The chain has TRDV1 and TRDJ1; D is perhaps TRDD3 (6 bases). This CDR3 spans 14 amino acids. The V end was cut by 4 bases, the J end by 8 bases, with 17 bases between. The germline V gene encodes CDR1 TSWWSYY and CDR2 QGS. The DNA of the CDR3 is TGTGCTCTTGGGGGATTTCGGGGGACGTTAAAACTCATCTTT. As protein: CALGGFRGTLKLIF.

This clone is medium-sized (0.01 to 0.1%). The chain combines TRDV1 with TRDJ1; D unresolved. Germline lookup yields CDR1 TSWWSYY and CDR2 QGS. This CDR3 is 14 amino acids long. V was clipped by 5 bases and J by 3 bases, with 13 bases between them. DNA of the CDR3: TGTGCTCTTGGGCACTTGTCAAACGCCGATAAACTCATCTTT. Protein: CALGHLSNADKLIF.

This chain connects TRDV1 to TRDJ1, with 12 bases fitting TRDD3. Germline-derived CDR1 and CDR2 are TSWWSYY and QGS. The CDR3 spans 21 residues. V trimming: 4 bases; J trimming: 2 bases; junction bases outside the gene matches: 20. CDR3 bases: TGTGCTCTTGGGGGGAGATACAATTCCCTTACTGGGGGATACCCAACCGATAAACTCATCTTT. It translates to CALGGRYNSLTGGYPTDKLIF.

This clone has just a few counts. The junction differs from germline at one of its ends, possibly a read error. This sample also contains other DNA sequences that code for the same CDR3. The V call is TRDV1, the J call TRDJ1, with D hard to call. The germline V gene has CDR1 TSWWSYY and CDR2 QGS. CDR3 length: 12 amino acids. CDR3 protein: CALGEVADKLIF. The CDR3 coding sequence is TGTGCTCTTGGGGAGGTGGCCGATAAACTTATCTTT.

The chain has TRDV1 and TRDJ1; D is unresolved. V was trimmed by 1 base and J by 8 bases, leaving 5 bases between them. The CDR3 length is 11 residues. The germline CDR1 and CDR2 sequences are TSWWSYY and QGS. CDR3 in DNA: TGTGCTCTTGGGGAACGGCCCAAACTCATCTTT. The encoded protein is CALGERPKLIF.

On this clone: One junction end disagrees with the germline gene, perhaps due to a read error. V gene TRDV1 combines with J gene TRDJ1; TRDD3 matches at 12 bases. The CDR3 spans 21 residues. Germline V gives CDR1 TSWWSYY, CDR2 QGS. This chain's CDR3 is CAPGERGLPAGGYAYTDKLIF. CDR3 DNA: TGTGCTCCTGGGGAAAGAGGCCTTCCTGCTGGGGGATACGCTTACACCGATAAACTCATCTTT.